This TCR beta chain was captured in a study of CD8 T cells in ankylosing spondylitis (dated by TCRdb to about 2017). Describing the broader study: The study set out to find disease-linked TCR variants by profiling T cell receptor beta repertoires in ankylosing spondylitis patients and healthy donors. In total, the full study cohort was made up of roughly 110 healthy donors and 25 or so ankylosing spondylitis patients. Peripheral blood was sampled, and synovial fluid was additionally collected from ankylosing spondylitis patients.

Sequenced using an Illumina HiSeq 2500. TCR beta libraries were prepared by quantitative 5'-RACE with molecular barcodes. The original pipeline was this. To identify disease-linked TCR variants, a new computational method was used, one built on a probabilistic model of VDJ rearrangement. TCRdb itself trimmed the public reads at Q25 with fastp, ran MiXCR and retained productive beta chains. Under each unique CDR3 protein, matching rows form one entry showing the most common genes and DNA. The V and J calls here are based on TCRdb, not the publication. This sample gives some 800,000 distinct CDR3 sequences in total; approximately 10% of them show up just once. Jointly, the top ten make up 0.51% of the sample. This clonotype has only a few counts. Its antigen remains unidentified. The record has no base qualities; no much larger clone is one base away. What the study reported, not specific to this receptor: Some TCR beta motif variants had previously been reported in synovial fluid and blood of reactive arthritis patients, which suggested common disease-initiation mechanisms. The disease-linked clones showed a CD8+ phenotype and occurred at relatively low frequencies in peripheral blood. The disease-linked clones were reported to be significantly enriched in matched synovial fluid samples from ankylosing spondylitis patients. Blood from ankylosing spondylitis patients appeared to be characterized by a TCR beta motif composed of eight or nine highly homologous amino acid variants.

Measured from the cysteine to the phenylalanine, the CDR3 is 13 residues long. Solely the CDR3 DNA is kept, with 39 bases framed from the first base. Trimmed from V: 11 bases; trimmed from J: 4 bases; junction bases lacking a gene match: 8. The V gene is TRBV12-3 or TRBV12-4 and the J gene is TRBJ1-3, with 7 middle bases fitting TRBD1. The sequencing sample was made of blood, either unsorted or a sorted T cell fraction (not recorded which). The source is a male donor with ankylosing spondylitis. The DNA sequence is as follows: TGTGCCCGACGGGACAGCCCAGGAAACACCATATATTTT. It encodes CARRDSPGNTIYF.